This is a list of T cell receptor beta chains from one sample in a study of T cell responses to AZD1222 COVID-19 vaccine. The data were produced by immunoSEQ multiplex PCR, yet TCRdb's version contains in-frame clones alone and is incomplete. The repertoire holds 130,000 or so clones, with roughly 88% as singletons. Sequencing was performed on peripheral blood, taken 28 days after the second AZD1222 dose. The source of these receptors is an adult who received the AZD1222 COVID-19 vaccine. CDR3s include the opening cysteine and the closing phenylalanine or tryptophan. The D gene is left open where the match is weak. Only part of the rows carry a size: once, few, many, or a class if the clone is expanded.

TRBV10-3	TRBJ2-1	TRBD2	NA	CAISESAASGDNNEQFF	TGTGCCATCAGTGAGTCGGCGGCTAGCGGAGACAACAATGAGCAGTTCTTC
TRBV20-1	TRBJ2-7	TRBD2	NA	CSASRTSASYEQYF	TGCAGTGCTAGTAGGACTAGCGCGTCCTACGAGCAGTACTTC
TRBV5-1	TRBJ2-3	TRBD2	NA	CASSTGTSGSNPDTQYF	TGCGCCAGCAGCACCGGGACTAGCGGGAGTAATCCAGATACGCAGTATTTT
TRBV28	TRBJ1-2	TRBD1	NA	CASSITGDYGYTF	TGTGCCAGCAGTATCACAGGGGACTATGGCTACACCTTC
TRBV6-5	TRBJ2-7	NA	NA	CASSKNYEQYF	TGTGCCAGCAGTAAGAACTACGAGCAGTACTTC
TRBV18	TRBJ1-1	NA	NA	CASSPLASVGENTEAFF	TGTGCCAGCTCACCCCTCGCCTCTGTGGGCGAGAACACTGAAGCTTTCTTT
TRBV30	TRBJ1-5	NA	NA	CAWSAGASNQPQHF	TGTGCCTGGAGTGCTGGGGCGAGCAATCAGCCCCAGCATTTT
TRBV5-6	TRBJ1-4	NA	once	CASSLSGVYGGEEKLFF	TGTGCCAGCAGCTTATCGGGTGTATATGGTGGCGAGGAAAAACTGTTTTTT
TRBV11-3	TRBJ2-1	NA	NA	CASSFGVGSYNEQFF	TGTGCCAGCAGCTTTGGGGTCGGCTCCTACAATGAGCAGTTCTTC
TRBV29-1	TRBJ2-1	TRBD2	NA	CSVDLAGVVNEQFF	TGCAGCGTTGATTTAGCGGGAGTTGTCAATGAGCAGTTCTTC
TRBV7-3	TRBJ2-1	NA	NA	CASSSMGHTYNEQFF	TGTGCCAGCAGCTCAATGGGACACACCTACAATGAGCAGTTCTTC
TRBV5-1	TRBJ1-2	NA	NA	CASSLGSYGYTF	TGCGCCAGCAGCTTGGGTAGCTATGGCTACACCTTC
TRBV3-1/TRBV3-2	TRBJ2-5	NA	NA	CASSQDLGTYQETQYF	TGTGCCAGCAGCCAAGATCTTGGGACATATCAAGAGACCCAGTACTTC